The clone carrying this T cell receptor beta chain is a singleton in its sample. The antigen is undetermined. The sample comes from a study of CD8+ T cells in alopecia areata. Study-level information: Twice daily, treated patients received 5 to 10 mg of oral tofacitinib. Whole-study results and caveats: Higher clonality than in normal scalp was seen in lesional scalp, especially alopecia totalis/universalis. Having one nonresponder leaves uncertain how baseline CD8+ expansion relates to response.

The treatment was: oral pan-JAK inhibitor, 5-10 mg twice daily. Sampling of alopecia areata patients yielded lesional scalp punch biopsies as well as peripheral blood. Isolated RNA was reverse transcribed into cDNA used as the sequencing template. The assay was immunoSEQ multiplex PCR, and TCRdb's table has in-frame clones only and misses some. The sample consists of 10,000 to 15,000 clones, 65% to 70% of them appearing once. CDR1 LNHNV and CDR2 YYDKDF come from the germline V gene (reference sequence). Trimming left V 0 bases short and J 4 bases short, with 8 bases between. CDR3 length: 14 amino acids.

This specimen consisted of skin, obtained at week 4, from a patient treated with tofacitinib. The rearrangement uses TRBV15 and TRBJ2-3, with D perhaps TRBD1 (6 bases). The TCR originated in a human donor with alopecia areata. The CDR3 here is CATSRDRTADTQYF. CDR3 bases: TGTGCCACCAGCAGAGACAGGACAGCAGATACGCAGTATTTT.